This T cell receptor beta chain stems from a study of human T cells and chemical hapten exposure. Study-wide context: Patch tests containing 0.01% DPC, applied to the upper back, were read at 6 days. Overall study results and limits: Among TCRs, those above 1 in 1000 frequency were unaffected by DPC sensitization.

The time point here: pre-sensitization, week 0. Described treatment: therapeutic diphenylcyclopropenone sensitization with weekly scalp DPC. Every donor had alopecia and was 18 to 70 years old; all were suitable for DPC. TCRdb used MiXCR to reprocess the RACE reads, holding one entry per CDR3 protein. The sample lists 300,000 to 400,000 distinct CDR3 sequences; approximately 5.1% were seen once. Details on this clonotype: Its antigen is undetermined.

V lost 5 bases and J lost 1; bases outside the gene matches: 4. Germline V gene sequence: CDR1 SEHNR, CDR2 FQNEAQ (reference sequence). This CDR3 contains 16 residues. The TCR originated in a woman aged 50 to 60 with alopecia areata. Some clones in this sample may be carry-over from other donors' samples. The chain couples TRBV7-9 to TRBJ2-1; TRBD2 agrees at 11 bases. Material: whole blood, obtained in connection with sensitization to the hapten diphenylcyclopropenone (DPC). CDR3 DNA: TGTGCCAGCAGCCCTAGCGGGGGGAAGTCCTACAATGAGCAGTTCTTC. Translated: CASSPSGGKSYNEQFF.